Here is one TCR beta chain with its context. Its antigen is unknown. This entry comes from a study of beta chain features in type 1 diabetes. Study-level findings and limits: Patients with type 1 diabetes showed fewer VDJ junction insertions and more deletions. Shorter TCRB CDR3s, moderately but significantly so, marked every one of the four CD4+ subsets in Type 1 diabetes patients. A possible short-template PCR bias applies equally to patients and controls. Patients showed naive, central memory and Treg TCRB repertoires that appeared more similar than those of healthy donors.

The isolated RNA, all of it, was reverse transcribed, so expressed TCRB transcripts were what got sequenced. Repertoires were generated with immunoSEQ multiplex PCR, while TCRdb's copy carries only in-frame clones and drops some. Here the sample spans some 350,000 clones, 13% being singletons. Germline V gene lookup returns CDR1 MNHEY and CDR2 SVGAGI. The CDR3 totals 15 residues. Trimming at V came to 0 bases and at J to 6 bases, leaving 5 bases not matched to a gene. The TCR sequence derives from a woman under 30 with type 1 diabetes. Sequenced: naive CD4+ T cells from blood. The chain combines TRBV6-5 with TRBJ2-5; TRBD1 matches at 9 bases. The CDR3 spells CASSYSSDRGKTQYF. CDR3 coding DNA: TGTGCCAGCAGTTACTCATCGGACAGGGGAAAGACCCAGTACTTC.